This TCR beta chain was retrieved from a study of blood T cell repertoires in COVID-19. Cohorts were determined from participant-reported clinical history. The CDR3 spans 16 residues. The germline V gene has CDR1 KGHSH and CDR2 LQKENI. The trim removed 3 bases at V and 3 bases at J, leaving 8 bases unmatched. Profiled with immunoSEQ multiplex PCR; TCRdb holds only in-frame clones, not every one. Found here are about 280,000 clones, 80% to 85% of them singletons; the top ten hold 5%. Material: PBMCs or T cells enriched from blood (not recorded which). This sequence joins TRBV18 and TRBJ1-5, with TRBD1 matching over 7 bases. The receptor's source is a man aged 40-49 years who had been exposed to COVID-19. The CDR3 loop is CASSPGDRALNQPQHF. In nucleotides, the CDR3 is TGTGCCAGCTCACCCGGCGACAGGGCTCTCAATCAGCCCCAGCATTTT.